This T cell receptor (beta chain) was recovered during a study of metastatic and nonmetastatic thyroid tumors. Study information: Patients with malignant and benign thyroid disease provided blood and tumor or nodule tissue, whose repertoires were compared. Study findings and constraints: Compared with benign nodules, malignant thyroid tumors were reported to have significantly higher TCR beta diversity in both blood and tumor.

In the source study's methods: Differences in CDR3 between clinicopathological groups were drawn on to build a classifier intended to discriminate distant-metastatic papillary thyroid cancer patients. Through MiXCR, TCRdb re-clonotyped the PCR reads. The V and J calls here are based on TCRdb, not the publication. Of approximately 31,000 clones listed, 15% to 20% are singletons. Germline assignment: CDR1 KGHSH and CDR2 LQKENI. The CDR3 is made up of 14 amino acids. J was trimmed by 2 bases and V by 1 base; bases with no gene match: 2. Turning to this clone: Its antigen remains unknown.

Treatment of any kind had been given to no patient before thyroid surgery. The sample was blood. The sequence was collected from a female donor with papillary thyroid cancer or a benign thyroid nodule (not recorded which). Some clones in this sample may be carry-over from other donors' samples. The gene calls are TRBV18 and TRBJ2-7; 7 nucleotides match TRBD1. As DNA, the CDR3 is TGTGCCAGCTCACCACGGGACAGAGCCTACGAGCAGTACTTC. Protein sequence: CASSPRDRAYEQYF.